This T cell receptor (beta chain) came from a study of T cell changes during pregnancy in multiple sclerosis. The CDR3 is made up of 11 amino acids. Germline lookup yields CDR1 DFQATT and CDR2 SNEGSKA (reference sequence). Assay used: immunoSEQ multiplex PCR; TCRdb lists only in-frame clones, some missing. The sample has around 130,000 clones, approximately 93% seen once; the top ten hold roughly 5.7%. The rearrangement joins TRBV20-1 to TRBJ1-1; 10 nucleotides line up with TRBD1. This receptor was identified in a female donor with multiple sclerosis, enrolled in a pregnancy study. Sequences were derived from peripheral blood, sampled before pregnancy. The CDR3 nucleotides read TGCGGCGGGACAGGGGACACTGAAGCTTTCTTT. It codes for CGGTGDTEAFF.